Listed here are 13 T cell receptor beta chains from one sample, sequenced in a study of T cell responses to AZD1222 COVID-19 vaccine. Profiling relied on immunoSEQ multiplex PCR, and the TCRdb table lists in-frame clones only, not all of them. The sample shows about 110,000 clones, approximately 90% of them seen only once. The sample here was peripheral blood, taken on day 0 of AZD1222 vaccination. Receptor source: an adult in good health.

This clone was detected once. The V gene is TRBV9, the J gene TRBJ2-1; 7 bases map to TRBD1. This CDR3 has 15 residues. The J segment lost 5 bases and the V segment lost 3 bases, leaving 8 bases of the junction unmatched. Germline V gives CDR1 SGDLS, CDR2 YYNGEE. In DNA form, the CDR3 reads TGTGCCAGCAGCGCGACAACAGGGACAGACAATGAGCAGTTCTTC. Translation: CASSATTGTDNEQFF.

This chain joins TRBV5-4 and TRBJ1-1, with 7 bases lining up with TRBD1. The CDR3 extends over 14 amino acids. Per the germline V gene, CDR1 is SGHNT and CDR2 is YYREEE (reference sequence). The V segment lost 3 bases and the J segment 1 base; nucleotides outside the gene matches: 3. The chain's CDR3 is CASSSNRGNTEAFF. As DNA, the CDR3 is TGTGCCAGCAGCTCCAACAGGGGGAACACTGAAGCTTTCTTT.

This clone came up a few times. The chain combines TRBV19 with TRBJ2-1; no reliable D call. From germline, CDR1 is LNHDA and CDR2 SQIVND (reference sequence). V lost 4 bases and J lost 2, with 0 bases in between. This CDR3 has 11 residues. Here the CDR3 DNA reads TGTGCCAGTAGTACCTACAATGAGCAGTTCTTC. Amino acid sequence: CASSTYNEQFF.

V is TRBV28 and J is TRBJ1-5; TRBD1 is a possible D gene (5 bases). The CDR3 covers 16 residues. Trimming left V 4 bases short and J 0 bases short, with 13 bases between. Germline assignment: CDR1 MDHEN and CDR2 SYDVKM. The CDR3 here is CASSSQWRGSNQPQHF. Here the CDR3 DNA reads TGTGCCAGCAGTTCCCAGTGGAGGGGTAGCAATCAGCCCCAGCATTTT.

CDR3 residues: CASSPTRGVLGEKLFF. The CDR3 nucleotides are TGTGCCAGCAGCCCGACACGCGGGGTCCTAGGGGAAAAACTGTTTTTT. The chain employs TRBV3-1 (or the pseudogene TRBV3-2) and TRBJ1-4; no reliable D call. V dropped 4 bases and J dropped 8 bases, with 20 bases sitting between them. Looked up from germline, CDR1 is LGHDT and CDR2 is YNNKEL (reference sequence). The CDR3 is 16 amino acids.

The chain combines TRBV29-1 with TRBJ1-2, with a tentative D call TRBD1 (6 bases). The length of the CDR3 is 12 residues. V was clipped by 6 bases and J by 8 bases, with 16 bases between them. Germline V lookup: CDR1 SQVTM, CDR2 ANQGSEA. The CDR3 spells CSVSGQGRGYTF. DNA of the CDR3: TGCAGCGTCTCCGGGCAGGGGCGAGGCTACACCTTC.

This chain links TRBV29-1 with TRBJ1-4; D not resolved. The CDR3 is 13 amino acids. Germline-derived CDR1 and CDR2 are SQVTM and ANQGSEA. Trimming took 6 bases from V and 0 from J, leaving 8 bases between them. The CDR3 sequence: CSVSRATNEKLFF. The CDR3, as DNA: TGCAGCGTCAGTAGGGCAACTAATGAAAAACTGTTTTTT.

The rearrangement joins TRBV5-8 to TRBJ2-3; the D gene could be TRBD1 or TRBD2 (5 bases each). Germline V gene data show CDR1 as SGHTS and CDR2 as YDEGEE. V was trimmed by 0 bases and J by 3 bases, leaving 11 bases between them. The CDR3 consists of 15 residues. The CDR3 DNA reads TGTGCCAGCAGCTTGGGGGGGATTGGTACAGATACGCAGTATTTT. Encoded protein: CASSLGGIGTDTQYF. Using reference TRBV5-8 and TRBJ2-3 for the parts outside the CDR3, the full variable domain is EAGVTQSPTHLIKTRGQQATLRCSPISGHTSVYWYQQALGLGLQFLLWYDEGEERNRGNFPPRFSGRQFPNYSSELNVNALELEDSALYLCASSLGGIGTDTQYFGPGTRLTVL.

In nucleotides, the CDR3 is TGTGCCAGCAGTGAAGGGACAGGCGATTATAGCAATCAGCCCCAGCATTTT. Its translation is CASSEGTGDYSNQPQHF. The V and J genes are TRBV28 and TRBJ1-5; 8 nucleotides line up with TRBD1. The J segment lost 0 bases and the V segment lost 5 bases, leaving 9 bases of the junction unmatched. The germline CDR1 and CDR2 sequences are MDHEN and SYDVKM. This CDR3 is 17 amino acids long.

The V and J genes are TRBV29-1 and TRBJ1-1, with TRBD1 matching over 7 bases. V trimming: 4 bases; J trimming: 3 bases; junction bases outside the gene matches: 8. This CDR3 contains 14 residues. Germline CDR1 reads SQVTM; CDR2 reads ANQGSEA. CDR3 amino acids: CSVGVAQGYTEAFF. CDR3 nucleotide sequence: TGCAGCGTTGGGGTCGCACAGGGGTACACTGAAGCTTTCTTT.

The V and J genes are TRBV19 and TRBJ2-7; 9 bases line up with TRBD1. The germline gives CDR1 LNHDA, CDR2 SQIVND (reference sequence). The CDR3 has 15 amino acids. The ends lost 3 bases at V and 3 bases at J; junction bases unmatched: 6. The CDR3: CASSISDRGGYEQYF. CDR3 bases: TGTGCCAGTAGTATCTCGGACAGGGGAGGCTACGAGCAGTACTTC.

The V and J genes are TRBV7-3 and TRBJ2-2, with D uncertain. The CDR3 consists of 13 residues. CDR1 SGHTA and CDR2 FQGTGA come from the germline V gene. The V end lost 7 bases, the J end lost 4 bases, and 10 bases lay between the germline ends. For the CDR3, the DNA is TGTGCCAGCACCCCGCAGGTCACCGGGGAGCTGTTTTTT. Residues: CASTPQVTGELFF. Using reference TRBV7-3 and TRBJ2-2 for the parts outside the CDR3, the full variable domain is GAGVSQTPSNKVTEKGKYVELRCDPISGHTALYWYRQSLGQGPEFLIYFQGTGAADDSGLPNDRFFAVRPEGSVSTLKIQRTERGDSAVYLCASTPQVTGELFFGEGSRLTVL.

The genes are TRBV3-1 (or the pseudogene TRBV3-2) and TRBJ2-7, with TRBD2 identical over 8 bases. The germline gives CDR1 LGHDT, CDR2 YNNKEL (reference sequence). V shed 1 base, J shed 10 bases, and the junction held 6 bases outside the gene matches. The CDR3 has 13 amino acids. The CDR3 DNA sequence: TGTGCCAGCAGCCAAGGGGAAAGCGGGAGCCAGTACTTC. Protein: CASSQGESGSQYF.